These 18 T cell receptor beta chains originate from one sample sequenced in a study of T cells in narcolepsy. The assay was immunoSEQ multiplex PCR, and TCRdb's table has in-frame clones only and misses some. The data show tens of thousands of clones, around four fifths seen once. The sample comprised CD45RA- memory CD4+ T cells from PBMCs. The receptors were sampled from a human donor with narcolepsy.

This clone was seen just once. The chain joins TRBV4-3 to TRBJ2-3; 9 bases align to TRBD2. Germline V CDR1 and CDR2: LGHNA, YSLEER. CDR3 size: 17 residues. V was pared by 0 bases and J by 4 bases, with 8 bases of the junction left unmatched. In nucleotides, the CDR3 is TGCGCCAGCAGCCAAGAGAGGGGCGGGGGGGCCGCAGATACGCAGTATTTT. Translated: CASSQERGGGAADTQYF.

The chain employs TRBV4-2 and TRBJ2-1; TRBD2 matches at 7 bases. The CDR3 consists of 16 residues. V shed 2 bases and J 4 bases; nucleotides not matched to a gene: 8. Looked up from germline, CDR1 is LGHNA and CDR2 is YNFKEQ. The CDR3 sequence is CASSQSSSGAYNEQFF. The CDR3, as DNA: TGTGCCAGCAGCCAATCCTCGAGCGGGGCATACAATGAGCAGTTCTTC.

The J gene is TRBJ2-3, the V gene TRBV2, with D maybe TRBD1 (5 bases). V was cut by 4 bases and J by 3 bases, with 8 bases left in between. The CDR3 covers 13 residues. From germline, CDR1 is SNHLY and CDR2 FYNNEI. CDR3 sequence (DNA): TGTGCCAGCAGTGGGGGCGTGACAGATACGCAGTATTTT. This encodes CASSGGVTDTQYF.

The chain uses TRBV6-1 and TRBJ1-3; D call uncertain. The germline CDR1 and CDR2 sequences are MNHNS and SASEGT. Trimming cost V 7 bases and J 4 bases, with 5 bases left between them. This CDR3 spans 11 amino acids. In DNA, the CDR3 is TGTGCCAGCATTCTGGGAAACACCATATATTTT. It codes for CASILGNTIYF.

This sequence joins TRBV7-2 and TRBJ2-7, with D uncertain. V lost 5 bases, J lost 3 bases, and 17 bases lay in between. This CDR3 has 15 amino acids. In germline, CDR1 is SGHTA, CDR2 FQGNSA. For the CDR3, the DNA is TGTGCCAGCAGCCTTCACAACTCCATGAACTACGAGCAGTACTTC. This gives the protein CASSLHNSMNYEQYF.

The V gene is TRBV5-8, the J gene TRBJ2-2; 9 bases are shared with TRBD1. The V gene's germline CDR1 is SGHTS and CDR2 YDEGEE. The ends lost 4 bases at V and 2 bases at J; junction bases unmatched: 6. This CDR3 has 16 residues. Written as DNA, the CDR3 is TGTGCCAGCAGCGGGACAGGGATTATTAACACCGGGGAGCTGTTTTTT. Translating gives CASSGTGIINTGELFF.

The chain employs TRBV2 and TRBJ1-5; tentative D call: TRBD1 (5 bases). CDR3 length: 13 residues. CDR1 is SNHLY, CDR2 FYNNEI, per germline. The V gene lost 5 bases and the J gene lost 1 base, with 6 bases spanning the gap. DNA of the CDR3: TGTGCCAGCAGTAGGGACAGCAATCAGCCCCAGCATTTT. Protein sequence: CASSRDSNQPQHF.

V and J are TRBV2 and TRBJ1-5; D gene ambiguous. V lost 6 bases and J 2 bases, leaving 14 bases between the germline ends. Looked up from germline, CDR1 is SNHLY and CDR2 is FYNNEI. The CDR3 runs to 15 residues. CDR3 nucleotides: TGTGCCAGCAGGGTGGGCCGTGGGGGCAATCAGCCCCAGCATTTT. Its translation is CASRVGRGGNQPQHF.

The chain employs TRBV2 and TRBJ2-5; D perhaps matches TRBD2 (7 bases). CDR3 length equals 14 residues. The ends were cut back, 9 bases at V and 5 bases at J, with 19 bases in the middle. The germline CDR1 and CDR2 sequences are SNHLY and FYNNEI. CDR3 residues: CASQGSGGRETQYF. CDR3 DNA: TGTGCCAGTCAAGGTTCGGGGGGCCGGGAGACCCAGTACTTC. The variable domain in full, completed from reference TRBV2 and TRBJ2-5, reads EPEVTQTPSHQVTQMGQEVILRCVPISNHLYFYWYRQILGQKVEFLVSFYNNEISEKSEIFDDQFSVERPDGSNFTLKIRSTKLEDSAMYFCASQGSGGRETQYFGPGTRLLVL.

This clone was detected only once. This chain joins TRBV30 and TRBJ2-6; D may correspond to TRBD1 or TRBD2 (5 bases each). Germline V CDR1 and CDR2: GTSNPN, SVGIG (reference sequence). The CDR3 loop spans 15 amino acids. V lost 0 bases to trimming and J lost 2 bases, with 8 bases between them. CDR3 amino acids: CAWSVWGTGANVLTF. Here the CDR3 DNA reads TGTGCCTGGAGTGTATGGGGGACTGGGGCCAACGTCCTGACTTTC. The full variable domain, completed using reference TRBV30 and TRBJ2-6, is SQTIHQWPATLVQPVGSPLSLECTVEGTSNPNLYWYRQAAGRGLQLLFYSVGIGQISSEVPQNLSASRPQDRQFILSSKKLLLSDSGFYLCAWSVWGTGANVLTFGAGSRLTVL.

V usage is TRBV10-3 and J usage is TRBJ1-2; 7 bases align to TRBD1. The CDR3 loop spans 18 amino acids. The germline V gene has CDR1 ENHRY and CDR2 SYGVKD. The trim removed 3 bases at V and 0 bases at J, leaving 13 bases unmatched. The DNA of the CDR3 is TGTGCCATCAGTGACTTCACGGGACAGACAGCTTCTAACTATGGCTACACCTTC. Translated: CAISDFTGQTASNYGYTF.

This chain links TRBV2 with TRBJ1-5, with a possible D match to TRBD1 (5 bases). CDR3 size: 15 residues. The V and J ends lost 3 bases and 2 bases respectively, with 11 bases between them. Germline V lookup: CDR1 SNHLY, CDR2 FYNNEI. The CDR3, as DNA: TGTGCCAGCAGTGACAGGGATAGTGGCAATCAGCCCCAGCATTTT. This translates into CASSDRDSGNQPQHF.

The V call is TRBV5-4, the J call TRBJ2-7, with a tentative D call TRBD1 (5 bases). V was clipped by 3 bases and J by 0 bases, with 16 bases between them. Germline V gene sequence: CDR1 SGHNT, CDR2 YYREEE (reference sequence). The CDR3 runs 16 residues. The CDR3 DNA reads as TGTGCCAGCAGCTCCACCCCTGGGGCGATCTCCTACGAGCAGTACTTC. Translated, it gives CASSSTPGAISYEQYF.

The J gene is TRBJ1-6, the V gene TRBV5-8, with TRBD1 as a possible D gene (6 bases). The CDR3 covers 16 residues. CDR1 is SGHTS and CDR2 is YDEGEE in the germline V gene. V lost 3 bases, J lost 7 bases, and 17 bases lay in between. The CDR3 loop reads CASSSRLGQYNSPLHF. In DNA, the CDR3 is TGTGCCAGCAGCTCTCGCCTAGGACAGTACAATTCACCCCTCCACTTT.

This clone was counted between two and nine times. The V and J genes are TRBV27 and TRBJ1-5; D not resolved. CDR1 is MNHEY, CDR2 SMNVEV, per germline (reference sequence). The CDR3 has 16 residues. V lost 6 bases and J lost 7, with 22 bases in between. The CDR3 is CASRRVAGVTGQPQHF. The CDR3 nucleotides are TGTGCCAGCAGACGGGTCGCAGGCGTAACGGGGCAGCCCCAGCATTTT.

The chain has TRBV10-3 and TRBJ2-7, with D possibly being TRBD2 (5 bases). Germline V gene lookup returns CDR1 ENHRY and CDR2 SYGVKD. The CDR3 loop spans 12 amino acids. Trimming removed 10 bases from V and 5 bases from J, with 15 bases in between. The CDR3 loop is CATRESLDEQYF. In DNA form, the CDR3 reads TGTGCCACCCGGGAATCGTTGGACGAGCAGTACTTC.

This clone came up a few times. CDR3 nucleotide sequence: TGTGCCAGCAGCTCCCGAGGGGGGGAGCTGTTTTTT. Its translation is CASSSRGGELFF. V and J are TRBV7-6 and TRBJ2-2; perhaps TRBD2 as D (5 bases). Germline-derived CDR1 and CDR2 are SGHVS and FNYEAQ. Trimming shortened V by 4 bases and J by 8 bases, and 8 bases separated the two germline ends. This CDR3 spans 12 amino acids.

The chain links TRBV5-4 to TRBJ1-1; tentative D call: TRBD1 (6 bases). CDR1 SGHNT and CDR2 YYREEE come from the germline V gene (reference sequence). This CDR3 is built from 14 residues. With 0 bases removed from V and 1 base from J, the gap between germline ends came to 7 bases. The CDR3 bases are TGTGCCAGCAGCTTGGACAGGGCGAACACTGAAGCTTTCTTT. Amino acids: CASSLDRANTEAFF.